This record looks at one T cell receptor (beta chain) sequence and its context. Its specific antigen is unknown. No qualities accompany the bases; no much larger clone lies one base away. The trial excluded patients who had a history of autoimmune disease or who were on systemic immunosuppression. In every dose cohort, peripheral blood was drawn for TCR sequencing at baseline, cycle 4 day 1, and cycle 7 day 1. The samples were drawn from a first-in-human, open-label, multicenter phase I dose-escalation trial of ivuxolimab. Adults with locally advanced or metastatic melanoma, renal cell carcinoma, hepatocellular carcinoma or head and neck squamous cell carcinoma were enrolled in the trial. CD4+ and CD8+ T cells were sorted separately from peripheral blood before TCR sequencing. The record originates from a study of OX40 agonist ivuxolimab in advanced cancers. Broadly, across the study: Ivuxolimab, which targeted the costimulatory receptor OX40 (CD134), was an agonistic, fully human IgG2 monoclonal antibody. A male proportion of around 80% and a mean age of about 60 years, ranging from roughly 23 to 80, were recorded for the dose-escalation cohort. Intravenous ivuxolimab was administered to patients every 2 weeks at six dose levels: 0.01, 0.1, 0.3, 1.5, 3 and 10 mg/kg. Patients were allowed to have had prior anti-PD-1, anti-PD-L1 or anti-CTLA-4 therapy, and around 41% of the dose-escalation patients had previously received checkpoint inhibitors. The purpose of peripheral TCRbeta sequencing was to test whether ivuxolimab changed TCR sequence diversity and led to clonal T-cell expansion. Partial responses occurred in three dose-escalation patients, of whom one had hepatocellular carcinoma and two had cutaneous melanoma. The paper reports the monotherapy dose-escalation portion (N of about 50 patients) of the phase I ivuxolimab trial. Among the roughly 52 dose-escalation patients, 19 had hepatocellular carcinoma, roughly 15 melanoma, 9 renal cell carcinoma and 9 head and neck cancer. Study-wide conclusions, independent of this receptor: At doses from 0.1 to 3.0 mg/kg, clonal expansion was seen in both CD4+ and CD8+ blood T cells between baseline and week 6. Low levels of normalized T-cell clonal expansion were also shown by some nonresponding patients. The antigen specificity of the clonally expanded peripheral T cells was not determined. After ivuxolimab, CD8+ T cells had more expanded clones than CD4+ T cells on average. Partial responders in the 0.1-3.0 mg/kg groups had among the lowest normalized peripheral clonal expansion, especially among CD8+ T cells.

Genomic DNA was extracted from sorted cells for sequencing of the TCRbeta CDR3 region. The immunoSEQ Assay was used for sequencing of TCRbeta CDR3 regions. What TCRdb holds here is the immuneACCESS table cut down to in-frame rearrangements. Part of the clones is not present; checked against another copy, under half of the missing clones reflect an unresolved V gene, and the others are unexplained. This sample holds roughly 43,000 clones; around nine tenths were observed only once. Roughly 4.5% of the sample goes to the ten largest clones. Measured from the cysteine to the phenylalanine, the CDR3 is 12 residues long. CDR3 DNA only is kept here, 36 bases in frame from base 1. Based on the germline V gene (reference sequence), the CDR1 and CDR2 sequences are SGHNT and YYREEE. The junction carries 8 bases between V and J, which are trimmed by 5 bases and 5 bases respectively.

The sequences come from CD4+ or CD8+ T cells sorted from blood, collected in a trial of the OX40 agonist ivuxolimab. This receptor was taken from an adult with an advanced solid tumor such as melanoma, head and neck, liver or kidney cancer. The V and J genes are TRBV5-4 and TRBJ2-1; no D gene call is confident. The DNA sequence is given as TGTGCCAGCAGGCGAGCCAACAATGAGCAGTTCTTC. The translation is CASRRANNEQFF.